This entry lists 16 T cell receptor beta chains sequenced from one sample in a study of blood T cell repertoires in COVID-19. Here immunoSEQ multiplex PCR was the method, and the copy in TCRdb shows in-frame clones only, minus some. Here the sample spans about 120,000 clones, roughly 83% being singletons. Sequencing was carried out using peripheral blood. These receptors were collected from a woman older than 75 with acute or convalescent COVID-19.

This clone appeared a single time. The gene calls are TRBV28 and TRBJ1-6, with D tentatively TRBD1 (5 bases). The germline V gene has CDR1 MDHEN and CDR2 SYDVKM. Trimming left V 6 bases short and J 5 bases short, with 14 bases between. The CDR3 contains 15 residues. The chain's CDR3 is CASRESQGDNSPLHF. In DNA form, the CDR3 reads TGTGCCAGCAGGGAGAGCCAGGGTGATAATTCACCCCTCCACTTT.

The chain recombines TRBV9 with TRBJ2-5; a weak D match, TRBD2 (7 bases). Germline loops: CDR1 SGDLS, CDR2 YYNGEE. The CDR3 is made up of 15 amino acids. The V end was cut by 4 bases, the J end by 5 bases, with 18 bases between. Here the CDR3 DNA reads TGTGCCAGCAGCTCAGGGGAGGGTTTTCGGGAGACCCAGTACTTC. Translating gives CASSSGEGFRETQYF.

This sequence joins TRBV7-2 and TRBJ1-6; D is unresolved. Between the trimmed V and J ends, which lost 7 bases and 9 bases, there was a span of 13 bases. CDR3 length equals 13 residues. Germline CDR1 is SGHTA and CDR2 is FQGNSA. Written as DNA, the CDR3 is TGTGCCAGCACGCGACAAGGGAGTTCACCCCTCCACTTT. Its protein is CASTRQGSSPLHF.

This chain joins TRBV9 and TRBJ2-7, with 10 nucleotides matching TRBD2. The CDR3 consists of 17 residues. V gave up 2 bases and J gave up 4 bases; unmatched junction bases: 12. Germline CDR1 and CDR2: SGDLS and YYNGEE. The CDR3 spells CASSVSSGRGTGYEQYF. CDR3 nucleotide sequence: TGTGCCAGCAGCGTGTCTAGCGGGAGAGGGACTGGGTACGAGCAGTACTTC.

The chain combines TRBV7-9 with TRBJ2-5; D uncertain. The ends were cut back, 0 bases at V and 2 bases at J, with 7 bases in the middle. The CDR3 is 14 residues long. Germline-derived CDR1 and CDR2 are SEHNR and FQNEAQ (reference sequence). The CDR3 loop is CASSLAASQETQYF. The CDR3 coding sequence is TGTGCCAGCAGCTTAGCGGCCAGTCAAGAGACCCAGTACTTC.

This chain links TRBV5-1 with TRBJ1-6; TRBD1 matches at 10 bases. This CDR3 comprises 15 residues. From germline, CDR1 is SGHRS and CDR2 YFSETQ. The J segment lost 7 bases and the V segment lost 6 bases, leaving 7 bases of the junction unmatched. The CDR3 DNA reads as TGCGCCAGCAACCAGGGACAGGGGACGAATTCACCCCTCCACTTT. The encoded protein is CASNQGQGTNSPLHF.

V gene TRBV7-2 combines with J gene TRBJ1-1, with D perhaps matching TRBD1 (5 bases). Germline V gene sequence: CDR1 SGHTA, CDR2 FQGNSA. This CDR3 contains 14 residues. Trimming took off 2 bases at V and 4 bases at J, with 11 bases between the two ends. The CDR3 DNA is TGTGCCAGCAGCTTAACCCAGGGCGCCACTGAAGCTTTCTTT. Translation: CASSLTQGATEAFF.

This chain joins TRBV6-5 and TRBJ2-1, with 11 positions matching TRBD1. Germline trimming cut 8 bases from V and 3 bases from J; bases unmatched to any gene: 3. Germline values: CDR1 MNHEY, CDR2 SVGAGI. The CDR3 is 14 amino acids. DNA for the CDR3: TGTGCCAGCTTAGGGACAGGGGGCTACAATGAGCAGTTCTTC. This codes for CASLGTGGYNEQFF.

This CDR3 reads CASSIPQGAGSYEQYF. DNA of the CDR3: TGTGCCAGTAGTATCCCACAGGGGGCGGGATCCTACGAGCAGTACTTC. The gene calls are TRBV19 and TRBJ2-7; the match to TRBD1 covers 9 bases. The CDR3 covers 16 residues. The V gene end was trimmed by 3 bases and the J gene end by 1 base; junction bases not matched to a gene: 7. Per germline, CDR1 LNHDA and CDR2 SQIVND (reference sequence).

This chain connects TRBV19 to TRBJ2-6; D is possibly TRBD2 (5 bases). CDR3 length: 16 amino acids. V was cut by 10 bases and J by 0 bases, with 16 bases left in between. Germline CDR1 is LNHDA and CDR2 is SQIVND (reference sequence). CDR3 in DNA: TGTGCCACCCTGGCCGTTGGAGGCTCTGGGGCCAACGTCCTGACTTTC. Translating it yields CATLAVGGSGANVLTF.

The CDR3 sequence: CASSVGQGAGFNTEAFF. CDR3 sequence (DNA): TGTGCCAGTAGTGTCGGACAGGGGGCGGGCTTTAACACTGAAGCTTTCTTT. The chain recombines TRBV19 with TRBJ1-1; TRBD1 matches at 11 bases. The CDR3 sequence is 17 residues long. V lost 5 bases, J lost 2 bases, and 10 bases stayed unmatched. CDR1 and CDR2 (germline): LNHDA, SQIVND (reference sequence).

The rearrangement uses TRBV5-1 and TRBJ2-5; 10 nucleotides align to TRBD2. Germline V gene data show CDR1 as SGHRS and CDR2 as YFSETQ. The CDR3 runs 16 residues. V dropped 2 bases and J dropped 4; count of bases not matched to a gene: 8. CDR3 nucleotide sequence: TGCGCCAGCAGCTTCCTAGCGGGGGTACAAGGAGAGACCCAGTACTTC. Translating gives CASSFLAGVQGETQYF.

The chain combines TRBV28 with TRBJ1-4; no firm D call. Germline lookup yields CDR1 MDHEN and CDR2 SYDVKM. This CDR3 has 13 residues. V gave up 7 bases and J gave up 8 bases, with 14 bases separating them. CDR3: CASIGFSREKLFF. CDR3 DNA: TGTGCCAGCATTGGGTTTAGCCGCGAAAAACTGTTTTTT.

The chain uses TRBV5-1 and TRBJ1-6, with D possibly matching TRBD1 (6 bases). CDR1 is SGHRS, CDR2 YFSETQ, per germline. Trimming shortened V by 4 bases and J by 0 bases, and 20 bases separated the two germline ends. The CDR3 consists of 19 residues. The CDR3 region is CASSPATGGQSSYNSPLHF. CDR3 DNA: TGCGCCAGCAGCCCAGCTACGGGGGGCCAGAGCTCCTATAATTCACCCCTCCACTTT.

The chain combines TRBV5-1 with TRBJ2-3; 9 bases fit TRBD2. CDR1 and CDR2 (germline): SGHRS, YFSETQ. With 0 bases clipped from V and 2 bases from J, the junction kept 7 bases outside the gene matches. CDR3 length: 17 amino acids. The CDR3 region has the DNA TGCGCCAGCAGCTTGGGGCCTAGCGGGGAGAACACAGATACGCAGTATTTT. This gives the protein CASSLGPSGENTDTQYF.

The V and J genes are TRBV10-3 and TRBJ2-5, with TRBD2 matching over 12 bases. After removal of 5 bases from V and 1 base from J, the junction contained 11 bases not matched to a gene. Per the germline V gene, CDR1 is ENHRY and CDR2 is SYGVKD. This CDR3 spans 18 amino acids. The CDR3 here is CAISPLAGGPGFQETQYF. CDR3 in DNA: TGTGCCATCAGTCCTCTAGCGGGGGGGCCGGGGTTCCAAGAGACCCAGTACTTC.